A selection of T cell receptor beta chains follows, all from one sample in a study of T-cell memory formation after mild COVID-19. TCRdb processed the 5' RACE reads anew with MiXCR; each CDR3 protein has one entry. The table shows 450,000 to 650,000 distinct CDR3 sequences, with roughly a fifth occurring only once. The sequencing sample was made of PBMCs or a T cell subset sorted from them (not recorded which). The receptors were sampled from an adult woman who had mild COVID-19 (a few samples of this study predate the infection). Cell type and time point are not known. The CDR3 runs from the conserved cysteine through the conserved F or W. The order of the fields is D gene, V gene, clone size, J gene, CDR3 protein, CDR3 DNA. D genes are given only for firm matches. Clone size is stated in some rows and not others, as once, few, many or a class when expanded.

TRBD1,TRBV4-2,.,TRBJ2-7,CASSRSGQGKDYEQYF,TGTGCCAGCAGTCGCTCCGGACAGGGGAAGGACTACGAGCAGTACTTC
.,TRBV20-1,.,TRBJ1-5,CSARNTAVSKNQPQHF,TGCAGTGCTAGAAACACAGCAGTATCCAAGAATCAGCCCCAGCATTTT
.,TRBV20-1,.,TRBJ2-5,CSARGRGGGETQYF,TGCAGTGCTAGGGGACGGGGTGGCGGTGAGACCCAGTACTTC
TRBD1,TRBV7-3,.,TRBJ1-1,CASSLLGQGAEAFF,TGTGCCAGCAGCTTATTGGGGCAGGGGGCTGAAGCTTTCTTT
TRBD2,TRBV12-3/TRBV12-4,few,TRBJ2-3,CASSRPGAGRSTDTQYF,TGTGCCAGCAGCCGCCCCGGAGCGGGGCGAAGCACAGATACGCAGTATTTT
.,TRBV19,.,TRBJ2-7,CASSIGRGSASTYEQYF,TGTGCCAGTAGTATTGGTCGTGGGTCAGCTTCTACCTACGAGCAGTACTTC
.,TRBV18,few,TRBJ2-5,CASSPRGFLQETQYF,TGTGCCAGCTCACCTAGAGGATTTCTCCAAGAGACCCAGTACTTC
.,TRBV7-6,.,TRBJ1-1,CASSLEWQGSSVMNTEAFF,TGTGCCAGCAGCTTAGAATGGCAGGGGTCCTCCGTCATGAACACTGAAGCTTTCTTT
.,TRBV7-6,.,TRBJ2-3,CASSLQGRELTDTQYF,TGTGCCAGCAGCTTACAGGGGAGAGAACTCACAGATACGCAGTATTTT
.,TRBV5-1,.,TRBJ2-7,CASSLGAGRTRDSSYEQYF,TGCGCCAGCAGCTTGGGCGCGGGACGGACCCGGGACAGCTCCTACGAGCAGTACTTC
.,TRBV7-8,.,TRBJ2-3,CASSSRGRTDTQYF,TGTGCCAGCAGCTCCAGGGGACGCACAGATACGCAGTATTTT
.,TRBV5-1,few,TRBJ2-7,CASNSPFSYEQYF,TGCGCCAGCAATTCCCCATTCAGCTACGAGCAGTACTTC
.,TRBV18,few,TRBJ2-7,CASSPPGVVYEQYF,TGTGCCAGCTCACCACCAGGGGTGGTATACGAGCAGTACTTC
.,TRBV5-6,many,TRBJ2-7,CASSPPAGAGQYF,TGTGCCAGCAGCCCCCCTGCAGGGGCAGGGCAGTACTTC
TRBD2,TRBV7-3,.,TRBJ2-1,CASSPRGAVSYNEQFF,TGTGCCAGCAGCCCGCGGGGGGCCGTCTCCTACAATGAGCAGTTCTTC
TRBD2,TRBV5-5,.,TRBJ2-7,CASSPILAGGYEQYF,TGTGCCAGCAGCCCGATACTAGCGGGAGGGTACGAGCAGTACTTC
.,TRBV7-9,.,TRBJ1-2,CASSGDMAYGYTF,TGTGCCAGCAGCGGGGACATGGCTTATGGCTACACCTTC
.,TRBV20-1,many,TRBJ1-5,CSAGDYSNQPQHF,TGCAGTGCTGGGGACTATAGCAATCAGCCCCAGCATTTT
.,TRBV6-5,few,TRBJ1-1,CASSYGGGEAFF,TGTGCCAGCAGTTACGGAGGCGGTGAAGCTTTCTTT
TRBD2,TRBV20-1,.,TRBJ2-7,CSARGLAGGSYEQYF,TGCAGTGCTAGAGGACTAGCGGGAGGGTCCTACGAGCAGTACTTC
.,TRBV7-2,.,TRBJ1-2,CASSLGAGAYGYTF,TGTGCCAGCAGCTTAGGCGCGGGCGCCTATGGCTACACCTTC
.,TRBV28,many,TRBJ1-1,CASRGVALGADAFF,TGTGCCAGCAGAGGAGTGGCTCTGGGGGCTGACGCTTTCTTT
.,TRBV4-3,.,TRBJ2-7,CASSQEVSVYEQYF,TGCGCCAGCAGCCAAGAAGTTAGCGTCTACGAGCAGTACTTC
.,TRBV12-3/TRBV12-4,few,TRBJ1-2,CASSLEVVVGGYTF,TGTGCCAGCAGTTTAGAGGTCGTGGTGGGTGGCTACACCTTC
.,TRBV7-9,.,TRBJ2-7,CASSLGPGQMTYEQYF,TGTGCCAGCAGCTTAGGCCCTGGACAGATGACCTACGAGCAGTACTTC
.,TRBV20-1,few,TRBJ1-4,CSASNLPSNEKLFF,TGCAGTGCTAGCAATCTTCCATCTAATGAAAAACTGTTTTTT
TRBD1,TRBV6-6,few,TRBJ1-1,CASSAGTDNTEAFF,TGTGCCAGCAGTGCCGGGACAGATAACACTGAAGCTTTCTTT
TRBD1,TRBV5-1,few,TRBJ2-2,CASSQTGGDTGELFF,TGCGCCAGCAGCCAAACAGGGGGAGACACCGGGGAGCTGTTTTTT
TRBD1,TRBV29-1,.,TRBJ1-2,CSSGTGSSYGYTF,TGCAGCTCGGGGACAGGGTCCTCCTATGGCTACACCTTC
TRBD2,TRBV27,.,TRBJ2-7,CASSLGSGIRYEQYF,TGTGCCAGCAGTTTAGGGAGCGGGATCCGCTACGAGCAGTACTTC